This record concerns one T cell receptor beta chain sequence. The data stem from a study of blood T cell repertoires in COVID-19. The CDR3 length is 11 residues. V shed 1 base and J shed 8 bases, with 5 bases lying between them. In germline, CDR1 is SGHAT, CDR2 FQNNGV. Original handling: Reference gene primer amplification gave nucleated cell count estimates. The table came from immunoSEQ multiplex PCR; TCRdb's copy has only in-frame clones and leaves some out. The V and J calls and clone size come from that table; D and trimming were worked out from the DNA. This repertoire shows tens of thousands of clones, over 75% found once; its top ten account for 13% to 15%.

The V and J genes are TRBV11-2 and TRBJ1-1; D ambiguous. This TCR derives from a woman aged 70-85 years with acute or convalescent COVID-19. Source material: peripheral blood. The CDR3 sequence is CASSLVLEAFF. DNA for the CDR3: TGTGCCAGCAGCTTAGTACTCGAAGCTTTCTTT.